The TCR beta chain under discussion was sequenced for a study of blood T cell repertoires in COVID-19. Study context: The cDNA or gDNA used as material had been derived from T cells, B-cell-depleted T cells, or PBMCs.

Per the original data handling: Estimated nucleated cell counts came from reference gene primer amplification. Clones were read by immunoSEQ multiplex PCR, and TCRdb kept only the in-frame ones, dropping some. From that table come the V and J calls and clone size; the DNA was used to work out D and trimming. The sample shows 150,000 to 200,000 clones, 90% of them seen only once. Trimming stripped 3 bases from V and 4 bases from J, with 9 bases between. Germline CDR1 and CDR2: KGHSH and LQKENI. The CDR3 spans 13 residues. This clone occurred a few times. The sample taken for sequencing was peripheral blood. V and J are TRBV18 and TRBJ1-1; D call uncertain. The sequence came from a man in his fifties with acute or convalescent COVID-19. CDR3 coding DNA: TGTGCCAGCTCACCCCGGAGTAGCACTGAAGCTTTCTTT. Amino acid sequence: CASSPRSSTEAFF. The whole variable domain, remainder taken from reference TRBV18 and TRBJ1-1, is NAGVMQNPRHLVRRRGQEARLRCSPMKGHSHVYWYRQLPEEGLKFMVYLQKENIIDESGMPKERFSAEFPKEGPSILRIQQVVRGDSAAYFCASSPRSSTEAFFGQGTRLTVV.